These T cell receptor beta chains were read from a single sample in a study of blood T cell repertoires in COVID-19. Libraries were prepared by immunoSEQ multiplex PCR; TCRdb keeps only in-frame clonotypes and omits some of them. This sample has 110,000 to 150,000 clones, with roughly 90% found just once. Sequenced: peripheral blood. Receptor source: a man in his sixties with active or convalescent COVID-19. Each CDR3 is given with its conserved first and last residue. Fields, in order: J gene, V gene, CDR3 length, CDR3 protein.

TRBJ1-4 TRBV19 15 CASSIPGRGNEKLFF
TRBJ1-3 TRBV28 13 CASSSHQGNTIYF
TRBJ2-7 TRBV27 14 CASSSTGIAYEQYF
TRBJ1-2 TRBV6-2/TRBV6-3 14 CASRPRGGARGYTF
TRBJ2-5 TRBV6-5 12 CASNWTPETQYF
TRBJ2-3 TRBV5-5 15 CASSLDGTSTDTQYF
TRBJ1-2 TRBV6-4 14 CASSPQVGNYGYTF
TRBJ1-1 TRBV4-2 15 CASSQGDRVNTEAFF
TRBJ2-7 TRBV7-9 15 CASSPQASGSYEQYF
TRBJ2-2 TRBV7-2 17 CASSLAMIAGETGELFF
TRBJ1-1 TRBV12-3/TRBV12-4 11 CASRGDREAFF
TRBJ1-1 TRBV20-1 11 CSARGGQRTFF
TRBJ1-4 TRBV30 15 CAWSAGTATNEKLFF
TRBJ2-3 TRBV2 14 CASSGGLGTDTQYF
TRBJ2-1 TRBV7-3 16 CASSSSGTSGRVVQFF
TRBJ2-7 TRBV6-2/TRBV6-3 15 CASSYSGRGRYEQYF